A selection of T cell receptor beta chains follows, all from one sample in a study of tacrolimus-resistant gene-edited T cells for transplant recipients. TCRdb keeps only in-frame clones here, not all; method: immunoSEQ multiplex PCR. The top ten hold 80% to 90% of the sample, which has 650 to 850 clones, 46% seen once. What was sequenced was a CMV-specific product grown in culture. Receptors originate from a human donor in good health, a blood donor. The CDR3 runs from the conserved cysteine through the conserved F or W. A D gene is named only where the DNA matches it firmly. Clone size is not always given. Where it is, it says once, few, many or a class for expanded clones.

V	D	J	size	DNA	CDR3
TRBV5-4	-	TRBJ2-1	-	TGTGCCAGCAGGACGGAAAACTACAATGAGCAGTTCTTC	CASRTENYNEQFF
TRBV30	TRBD1	TRBJ1-6	-	TGTGCCTGGCAGGGACAGACTAATTCACCCCTCCACTTT	CAWQGQTNSPLHF
TRBV5-1	-	TRBJ2-7	-	TGCGCCAGCGTCGGGCAGGGAGGTTACGAGCAGTACTTC	CASVGQGGYEQYF
TRBV5-1	-	TRBJ1-1	-	TGCGCCAGCAGCGATACAACGGCTTGGAGTGAAGCTTTCTTT	CASSDTTAWSEAFF
TRBV4-3	-	TRBJ2-6	few	TGCGCCAGCAGCCAAGATCGGGCGGGAACTGGGGCCAACGTCCTGACTTTC	CASSQDRAGTGANVLTF
TRBV29-1	-	TRBJ2-3	once	TGCAGCGTTGACAACGGGGCAGGGGCAGATACGCAGTATTTT	CSVDNGAGADTQYF
TRBV4-3	TRBD1	TRBJ2-7	-	TGCGCCTGCAGCCATGATTTCCGACAGGGGGCTGACGAGCAGTACTTC	CACSHDFRQGADEQYF
TRBV30	-	TRBJ1-1	-	TGTGCCTGGGGAGGGGGGAGGACTGAAGCTTTCTTT	CAWGGGRTEAFF
TRBV11-2	-	TRBJ2-2	-	TGTGCCAGCAGCTTAGTAGGGGTGGGGACCGGGGAGCTGTTTTTT	CASSLVGVGTGELFF
TRBV19	-	TRBJ1-2	medium-sized	TGTGCCAGTAGTCCCCCAGGCTCGTGGGGAGGCTACACCTTC	CASSPPGSWGGYTF
TRBV4-3	TRBD2	TRBJ2-3	few	TGCGCCAGCAGCCAAGAGGCCCATAGCGGGGGGCGTCTACAATGGGGCACAGATACGCAGTATTTT	CASSQEAHSGGRLQWGTDTQYF
TRBV4-2	-	TRBJ1-3	few	TGTGCCAGCAGCCAAGGGGACGCCTCTGGAAACACCATATATTTT	CASSQGDASGNTIYF
TRBV15	TRBD2	TRBJ2-2	-	TGTGCCACCAGCTCGGGACTAGCGGGGGTCATGAACACCGGGGAGCTGTTTTTT	CATSSGLAGVMNTGELFF
TRBV18	TRBD1	TRBJ1-2	-	TGTGCCAGCTCACCGGGACAGGGGGCGCAGGGCTACACCTTC	CASSPGQGAQGYTF
TRBV7-2	-	TRBJ2-3	-	TGTGCCAGCAGCTTAATAGGAAAAGATACGCAGTATTTT	CASSLIGKDTQYF
TRBV4-2	-	TRBJ2-5	few	TGTGCCAGCAGCCAAGCGGGACTGGAAGAGACCCAGTACTTC	CASSQAGLEETQYF
TRBV7-2	TRBD1	TRBJ1-6	-	TGTGCCAGCAGCTCCGGGACAGGGGATTCACCCCTCCACTTT	CASSSGTGDSPLHF
TRBV24-1	TRBD1	TRBJ1-5	few	TGTGCCACCAGTGAAATCGGACAGGTTGGACAGCCCCAGCATTTT	CATSEIGQVGQPQHF
TRBV5-4	-	TRBJ2-2	large	TGTGCCAGCAGGACCGAAAACACCGGGGAGCTGTTTTTT	CASRTENTGELFF
TRBV19	TRBD1	TRBJ1-2	few	TGTGCCAGTAGGACTCGACAGGGACCCTATGGCTACACCTTC	CASRTRQGPYGYTF
TRBV2	-	TRBJ2-7	hyperexpanded	TGTGCCAGCAGTGAAGCCAGGGCGGTCTACGAGCAGTACTTC	CASSEARAVYEQYF
TRBV6-1	-	TRBJ1-1	-	TGTGCCAGCAGTGAAGCGGCTGACGGGGGGGACACTGAAGCTTTCTTT	CASSEAADGGDTEAFF
TRBV5-4	TRBD1	TRBJ2-2	large	TGTGCCAGCAGCCGAACCGGGACAGAGAACACCGGGGAGCTGTTTTTT	CASSRTGTENTGELFF
TRBV28	-	TRBJ1-1	-	TGTGCCAGCAGTACAGTAGGAAACACTGAAGCTTTCTTT	CASSTVGNTEAFF
TRBV30	-	TRBJ2-1	-	TGTGCCTGGAATCGGTTCGTGGATGAGCAGTTCTTC	CAWNRFVDEQFF
TRBV7-9	-	TRBJ2-7	few	TGTGCCAGCAGCACCGTAGCCGGCGAGCAGTACTTC	CASSTVAGEQYF
TRBV18	-	TRBJ1-6	few	TGTGCCAGCTCACCTGAGAACAGAACCAATTCACCCCTCCACTTT	CASSPENRTNSPLHF
TRBV6-5	TRBD1	TRBJ1-2	-	TGTGCCAGCATCGGCCAGGGGGCGCGCGGCTACACCTTC	CASIGQGARGYTF
TRBV7-3	-	TRBJ2-3	large	TGTGCCAGCAGCTTGGGACCAGATACGCAGTATTTT	CASSLGPDTQYF
TRBV18	-	TRBJ2-2	-	TGTGCCAGCTCACCAGACCCACCCGACACCGGGGAGCTGTTTTTT	CASSPDPPDTGELFF
TRBV19	-	TRBJ1-1	once	TGTGCCAGTAGTATAGGGGGGGTGAGCACTGAAGCTTTCTTT	CASSIGGVSTEAFF
TRBV5-1	-	TRBJ1-1	-	TGCGCCAGCAGCGGGTCGAATGAAGCTTTCTTT	CASSGSNEAFF
TRBV7-2	-	TRBJ2-2	-	TGTGCCAGCAGCTTAGCGCGGCCGGGGAAGAGCGGGGAGCTGTTTTTT	CASSLARPGKSGELFF
TRBV6-5	TRBD1	TRBJ2-3	few	TGTGCCAGCATTCAAACAGGGGCAGGTGCGCAGTATTTT	CASIQTGAGAQYF
TRBV5-4	-	TRBJ2-3	-	TGTGCCAGCAGCTTGGGCACTAGGTTATGGGGCACAGATACGCAGTATTTT	CASSLGTRLWGTDTQYF
TRBV20-1	-	TRBJ2-1	-	TGCAGTGCTGGGGTCGGGGAGCAGTTCTTC	CSAGVGEQFF
TRBV3-1/TRBV3-2	-	TRBJ2-7	once	TGTGCCAGCAGCCTCCTCTCCTACGAGCAGTACTTC	CASSLLSYEQYF
TRBV2	TRBD2	TRBJ2-3	-	TGTGCCAGCAGAGCGGGGGGGGGCACAGATACGCAGTATTTT	CASRAGGGTDTQYF